This TCR beta chain was recovered during a study of blood T cell repertoires in COVID-19. Study at large: Sources were T cells, B-cell-depleted T cells, or PBMCs; the material itself was cDNA or gDNA.

TCRdb's table, derived via immunoSEQ multiplex PCR, lists solely in-frame clones and lacks some. Of 140,000 or so clones in the sample, about 90% were seen once. This clone has more than one count but fewer than ten. The germline V and J ends were trimmed by 2 bases and 3 bases, with 7 bases remaining between them. The CDR3 length is 13 residues. Per the germline V gene, CDR1 is LNHDA and CDR2 is SQIVND (reference sequence). Those enrolled, adults aged roughly 18 to 89 years, came from around 25 US areas. Participants were placed into cohorts based on the clinical history they reported. Recovery meant two consecutive negative NP/OP PCR tests, professional clearance, or resolved symptoms.

The J gene is TRBJ1-1, the V gene TRBV19; D uncertain. This TCR derives from a man aged 60 to 69 who had recovered from COVID-19. Sequencing input: PBMCs or T cells enriched from blood (not recorded which). The DNA for the CDR3 is TGTGCCAGTAGTATACAGTTGGACACTGAAGCTTTCTTT. Translation: CASSIQLDTEAFF.